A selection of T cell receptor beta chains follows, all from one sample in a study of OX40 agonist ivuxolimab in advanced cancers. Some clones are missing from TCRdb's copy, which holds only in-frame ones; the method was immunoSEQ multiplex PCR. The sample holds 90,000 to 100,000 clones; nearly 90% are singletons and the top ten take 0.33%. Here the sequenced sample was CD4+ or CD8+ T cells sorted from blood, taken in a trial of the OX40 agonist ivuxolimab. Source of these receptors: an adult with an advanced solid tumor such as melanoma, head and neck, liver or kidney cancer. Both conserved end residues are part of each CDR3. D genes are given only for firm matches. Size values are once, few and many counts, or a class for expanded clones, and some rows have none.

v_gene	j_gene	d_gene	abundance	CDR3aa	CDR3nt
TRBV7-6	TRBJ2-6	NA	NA	CASSLRGGSGANVLTF	TGTGCCAGCAGCTTAAGAGGGGGGTCTGGGGCCAACGTCCTGACTTTC
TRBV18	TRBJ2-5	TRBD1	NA	CASSLYFPGQGAKTQYF	TGTGCCAGCTCACTGTATTTTCCGGGACAGGGGGCGAAGACCCAGTACTTC
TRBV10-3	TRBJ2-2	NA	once	CAIMGRVNTGELFF	TGTGCCATCATGGGACGCGTGAACACCGGGGAGCTGTTTTTT
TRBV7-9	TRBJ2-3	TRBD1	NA	CASSQDRGTQYF	TGTGCCAGCAGCCAGGACAGGGGGACGCAGTATTTT
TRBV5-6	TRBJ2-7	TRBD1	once	CASSWDRVYEQYF	TGTGCCAGCAGCTGGGACAGGGTCTACGAGCAGTACTTC
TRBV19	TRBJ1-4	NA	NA	CASSPNEKLFF	TGTGCCAGTAGTCCAAATGAAAAACTGTTTTTT
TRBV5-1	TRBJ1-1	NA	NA	CASSLNRAGTEAFF	TGCGCCAGCAGCCTAAACAGGGCTGGCACTGAAGCTTTCTTT
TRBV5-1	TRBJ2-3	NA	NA	CASSLGGRIDTQYF	TGCGCCAGCAGCCTGGGGGGCCGGATAGATACGCAGTATTTT
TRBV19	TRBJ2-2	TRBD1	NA	CASSTQFYRGTGELFF	TGTGCCAGTAGTACTCAGTTCTACAGGGGTACCGGGGAGCTGTTTTTT
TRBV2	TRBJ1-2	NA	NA	CASSVRGGYYGYTF	TGTGCCAGCAGTGTCCGAGGCGGCTACTATGGCTACACCTTC
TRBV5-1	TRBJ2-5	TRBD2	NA	CASSLTGGEETQYF	TGCGCCAGCAGCTTGACGGGGGGTGAAGAGACCCAGTACTTC
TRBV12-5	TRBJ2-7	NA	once	CASQPGRRYEQYF	TGTGCTAGCCAACCCGGGCGGCGCTACGAGCAGTACTTC
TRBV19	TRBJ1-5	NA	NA	CASSILRRAGNQPQHF	TGTGCCAGTAGTATATTACGTCGCGCTGGCAATCAGCCCCAGCATTTT
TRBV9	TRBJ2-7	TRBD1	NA	CASSPGQGYYEQYF	TGTGCCAGCAGCCCGGGACAGGGGTACTACGAGCAGTACTTC
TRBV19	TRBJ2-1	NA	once	CASSPRRSRGYNEQFF	TGTGCCAGTAGTCCCCGACGCAGCAGAGGGTACAATGAGCAGTTCTTC
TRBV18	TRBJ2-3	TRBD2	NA	CASSPSGGMDTQYF	TGTGCCAGCTCACCAAGCGGGGGCATGGATACGCAGTATTTT
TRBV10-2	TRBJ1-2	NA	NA	CASSESIEWQAYGYTF	TGCGCCAGCAGTGAGTCTATTGAGTGGCAGGCGTATGGCTACACCTTC
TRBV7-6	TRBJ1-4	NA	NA	CASSLGPQGVDEKLFF	TGTGCCAGCAGCTTAGGTCCCCAGGGAGTTGATGAAAAACTGTTTTTT
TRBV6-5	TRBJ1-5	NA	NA	CASSQLGSNQPQHF	TGTGCCAGCAGCCAACTGGGAAGCAATCAGCCCCAGCATTTT
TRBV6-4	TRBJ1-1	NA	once	CASRRTPMNTEAFF	TGTGCCAGCAGGAGGACACCTATGAACACTGAAGCTTTCTTT
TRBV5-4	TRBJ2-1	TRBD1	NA	CASSPLNPRQGHEQFF	TGTGCCAGCAGCCCCCTCAATCCTCGACAGGGGCATGAGCAGTTCTTC
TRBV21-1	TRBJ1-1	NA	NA	CASSKGSYTEAFF	TGTGCCAGCAGCAAAGGTTCCTACACTGAAGCTTTCTTT
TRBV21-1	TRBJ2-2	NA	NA	CASSKERNANTGELFF	TGTGCCAGCAGCAAAGAAAGGAATGCGAACACCGGGGAGCTGTTTTTT
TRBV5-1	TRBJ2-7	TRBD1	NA	CASSRDPGQGSYEQYF	TGCGCCAGCAGCCGAGACCCGGGACAGGGATCCTACGAGCAGTACTTC
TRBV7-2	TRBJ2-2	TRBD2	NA	CASSLNSGGPDTGELFF	TGTGCCAGCAGCTTAAATAGCGGGGGGCCCGACACCGGGGAGCTGTTTTTT
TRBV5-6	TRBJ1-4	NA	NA	CASSLAGIHEKLFF	TGTGCCAGCAGCTTGGCCGGTATTCACGAAAAACTGTTTTTT
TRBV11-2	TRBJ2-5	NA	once	CASSLWGQQETQYF	TGTGCCAGCAGCCTCTGGGGACAACAAGAGACCCAGTACTTC
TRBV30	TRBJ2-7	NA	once	CAWSGLGDFQYF	TGTGCCTGGAGTGGATTGGGGGACTTCCAGTACTTC